The clone carrying this TCR beta chain was detected many times. The antigen remains unidentified. The data were obtained in a study of T cells in Graves' hyperthyroidism and ophthalmopathy. Study in general: The initial diagnosis was the point when peripheral blood was collected, ahead of any treatment.

Study outcomes and limitations: Ophthalmopathy was model-predicted a median approximately 6.4 months pre-onset.

Uncontrolled infection, other autoimmune disease, pregnancy or lactation disqualified patients from enrolment. This CDR3 has 13 residues. The V and J ends lost 5 bases and 5 bases, in that order; junction bases with no gene match: 3. TCR beta CDR3 region amplification was performed from RNA transcripts. The primer set for the first-round RT-PCR of the TCR CDR3 was HTBI. TCRdb independently ran MiXCR on the multiplex PCR reads; one entry per CDR3 protein. The top ten clones hold 2.5% to 4% of a sample with hundreds of thousands of distinct CDR3 sequences, about a sixth of them seen once. This receptor was identified in a woman aged 40 to 50 with Graves' ophthalmopathy. The J gene is TRBJ1-5, the V gene TRBV12-3 or TRBV12-4; TRBD1 matches 7 bases. The specimen was blood. Here the CDR3 reads CASSQGVDQPQHF. The CDR3 nucleotides read TGTGCCAGCAGTCAGGGGGTAGATCAGCCCCAGCATTTT.